This TCR beta chain was obtained from a study of cytomegalovirus exposure and HLA in healthy donors. Generated by immunoSEQ multiplex PCR, the TCRdb table keeps only in-frame clones and is missing some. Here the sample spans 150,000 to 250,000 clones, 80% to 85% being singletons. Germline assignment: CDR1 SGHRS and CDR2 YFSETQ. CDR3 length equals 17 residues. Trimming took 7 bases from V and 4 from J; bases not matched to a gene: 11. Study-wide results and caveats: Reported performance of the classifier showed diagnosis of cytomegalovirus status with high specificity and sensitivity.

As regards this clone: Antigen specificity is unknown.

The source material was PBMCs. V usage is TRBV5-1 and J usage is TRBJ2-2, with 12 bases aligning to TRBD2. This clonotype was obtained from a woman under 40 in good health and CMV-seronegative. Here the CDR3 reads CASSATSGRSGTGELFF. In DNA, the CDR3 is TGCGCCAGCTCCGCGACTAGCGGGAGATCAGGCACCGGGGAGCTGTTTTTT.